The 23 T cell receptor beta chains in this list originate from one sample, sequenced in a study of response to subunit inactivated influenza vaccine (dated by TCRdb to the late 2010s). The library was built by means of RT-PCR. TCRdb names Illumina HiSeq 2500 as the instrument used. TCRdb reprocessing: public reads trimmed at Q25 with fastp, clones called with MiXCR, in-frame beta chains kept. When rows share a CDR3 protein, they turn into one entry using the most common DNA and genes. The table for this sample lists 300,000 to 350,000 distinct CDR3 sequences; approximately 23% of them were counted only once. The ten largest account for 9% to 12% of the sample. The source was PBMCs from blood, collected 21 months after vaccination. The source is a man in his fifties or sixties who received an inactivated influenza vaccine. Donor details come from another sample of the same person, matched by shared clones.

The sample holds many counts of this clonotype. This chain joins TRBV7-6 and TRBJ2-2; a weak D match, TRBD2 (5 bases). Between the trimmed V and J ends, which lost 3 bases and 7 bases, there was a span of 15 bases. This CDR3 has 15 amino acids. In germline, CDR1 is SGHVS, CDR2 FNYEAQ. The CDR3 bases are TGTGCCAGCAGCTTGAATGCAATACGGGGCGGGGAGCTGTTTTTT. This translates into CASSLNAIRGGELFF. The variable domain in full, completed from reference TRBV7-6 and TRBJ2-2, reads GAGVSQSPRYKVTKRGQDVALRCDPISGHVSLYWYRQALGQGPEFLTYFNYEAQQDKSGLPNDRFSAERPEGSISTLTIQRTEQRDSAMYRCASSLNAIRGGELFFGEGSRLTVL.

This clonotype was found a few times. The chain is built from TRBV7-9 and TRBJ2-6; 7 positions match TRBD1. The CDR3 is 17 residues long. Germline CDR1 is SEHNR and CDR2 is FQNEAQ (reference sequence). After removal of 1 base from V and 2 bases from J, the junction contained 5 bases not matched to a gene. DNA of the CDR3: TGTGCCAGCAGCTTAGTTAAGGGGGCAACTGGGGCCAACGTCCTGACTTTC. Its translation: CASSLVKGATGANVLTF.

This chain uses TRBV11-2 with TRBJ2-7, with TRBD2 matching over 13 bases. The CDR3 spans 15 residues. V was pared by 5 bases and J by 2 bases, with 3 bases of the junction left unmatched. CDR1 SGHAT and CDR2 FQNNGV come from the germline V gene. The CDR3 here is CASSRGTSGTYEQYF. The CDR3 coding sequence is TGTGCCAGCAGCCGTGGGACTAGCGGGACCTACGAGCAGTACTTC.

There are many counts of this clonotype. This rearrangement joins TRBV14 to TRBJ1-1; D not certain. The V and J ends lost 0 bases and 1 base respectively, with 3 bases between them. The germline CDR1 and CDR2 sequences are SGHDN and FVKESK. The CDR3 spans 13 residues. CDR3 sequence: CASSQEWNTEAFF. As DNA, the CDR3 is TGTGCCAGCAGCCAAGAATGGAACACTGAAGCTTTCTTT.

This clonotype was counted only a few times. J is TRBJ1-2 and V is TRBV15; 7 bases map to TRBD1. The CDR3 totals 16 residues. Germline values: CDR1 LNHNV, CDR2 YYDKDF (reference sequence). Trimming cost V 3 bases and J 4 bases; bases outside gene matches: 11. The CDR3 DNA reads as TGTGCCACCAGCAGGTACAGGGGCGCCACTGGCTATGGCTACACCTTC. Translating gives CATSRYRGATGYGYTF.

This clonotype appeared a few times. J is TRBJ1-2 and V is TRBV29-1; 7 bases align to TRBD1. CDR3 size: 14 residues. J gave up 4 bases and V 6 bases, and 11 bases lay outside the gene matches. CDR1 SQVTM and CDR2 ANQGSEA come from the germline V gene. The CDR3 DNA reads TGCAGCGTAGTGGATAGGGGGCGCGGCTATGGCTACACCTTC. Amino acids: CSVVDRGRGYGYTF.

The chain is built from TRBV7-2 and TRBJ2-1; D is unclear. CDR3 length: 15 amino acids. Germline CDR1 reads SGHTA; CDR2 reads FQGNSA. The ends were cut back, 3 bases at V and 2 bases at J, with 11 bases in the middle. The CDR3 coding sequence is TGTGCCAGCAGCTTGGAATACGGAACCTACAATGAGCAGTTCTTC. It is translated as CASSLEYGTYNEQFF.

The chain couples TRBV5-1 to TRBJ2-7; the D gene could be TRBD1 or TRBD2 (5 bases each). From germline, CDR1 is SGHRS and CDR2 YFSETQ. The CDR3 spans 15 residues. V was shortened by 2 bases and J by 2 bases, with 14 bases between the two germline ends. The CDR3 loop reads CASSLFTGTPYEQYF. The CDR3 coding sequence is TGCGCCAGCAGCTTATTTACCGGGACCCCCTACGAGCAGTACTTC.

The rearrangement uses TRBV10-3 and TRBJ1-2; the D gene is possibly TRBD1 (6 bases). Trimming shortened V by 0 bases and J by 8 bases, and 19 bases separated the two germline ends. This CDR3 comprises 16 residues. From germline, CDR1 is ENHRY and CDR2 SYGVKD. The CDR3 nucleotides are TGTGCCATCAGTGAGTCTCCTACTCCGGGGACAAAAGGCTACACCTTC. It is translated as CAISESPTPGTKGYTF.

The J gene is TRBJ1-5, the V gene TRBV28; D not certain. Looked up from germline, CDR1 is MDHEN and CDR2 is SYDVKM. Trimming pared 6 bases from V and 0 bases from J, leaving 9 bases between. The CDR3 runs 14 residues. CDR3 nucleotides: TGTGCCAGCAGGCAGGACTTTAGCAATCAGCCCCAGCATTTT. It codes for CASRQDFSNQPQHF. The full variable domain, completed using reference TRBV28 and TRBJ1-5, is DVKVTQSSRYLVKRTGEKVFLECVQDMDHENMFWYRQDPGLGLRLIYFSYDVKMKEKGDIPEGYSVSREKKERFSLILESASTNQTSMYLCASRQDFSNQPQHFGDGTRLSIL.

This sequence joins TRBV12-3 or TRBV12-4 and TRBJ2-2; 9 bases are a match to TRBD2. The CDR3 runs 17 residues. The ends lost 3 bases at V and 4 bases at J; junction bases unmatched: 9. The CDR3 DNA follows: TGTGCCAGCAGTTTTTCTGCGGGAGGGCCGAGCACCGGGGAGCTGTTTTTT. It specifies CASSFSAGGPSTGELFF.

A few counts support this clonotype. The rearrangement links TRBV12-3 or TRBV12-4 to TRBJ1-2; D unresolved. The CDR3 covers 11 residues. The V gene lost 11 bases and the J gene lost 8 bases, with 15 bases spanning the gap. The CDR3 bases are TGTGCCTGCCAGGAATCATGGGGCTACACCTTC. This translates into CACQESWGYTF.

V and J are TRBV6-5 and TRBJ1-2, with D uncertain. V lost 2 bases to trimming and J lost 4 bases, with 8 bases between them. CDR1 MNHEY and CDR2 SVGAGI come from the germline V gene. The CDR3 is 13 residues long. CDR3 bases: TGTGCCAGCAGTTACGGCAGTTCCTATGGCTACACCTTC. It encodes CASSYGSSYGYTF.

The V gene is TRBV29-1, the J gene TRBJ2-1; 10 nucleotides align to TRBD2. J was trimmed by 1 base and V by 6 bases; bases with no gene match: 9. The CDR3 is 16 amino acids. The germline V gene encodes CDR1 SQVTM and CDR2 ANQGSEA. The CDR3 loop reads CSVQSGLADSYNEQFF. CDR3 DNA sequence: TGCAGCGTCCAATCAGGACTAGCGGATTCCTACAATGAGCAGTTCTTC.

This clonotype has only a few counts. The germline gene is not matched at one end of the junction; a read error may be the cause. V gene TRBV7-7 combines with J gene TRBJ2-5; D ambiguous. From germline, CDR1 is SSHAT and CDR2 FNYEAQ (reference sequence). The CDR3 covers 16 residues. CDR3 DNA sequence: TGTGCTAGCAGCTTAGGCCGGGCCCTCCAGAAGGAGACCCAGTACTTC. This encodes CASSLGRALQKETQYF.

This clonotype was detected ten times or more. The chain combines TRBV12-3 or TRBV12-4 with TRBJ1-4, with unresolved D. V lost 3 bases and J lost 7, with 15 bases in between. The CDR3 is 15 residues long. The DNA of the CDR3 is TGTGCCAGCAGTTTCATCGACCTAAGCAGTGAAAAACTGTTTTTT. This encodes CASSFIDLSSEKLFF.

The V call is TRBV29-1, the J call TRBJ2-1; D gene uncertain. This CDR3 has 12 amino acids. Germline V gives CDR1 SQVTM, CDR2 ANQGSEA. V was trimmed by 5 bases and J by 6 bases, leaving 11 bases between them. CDR3 bases: TGCAGCGTTTTTGGAAAACTCAATGAGCAGTTCTTC. As protein: CSVFGKLNEQFF.

V gene TRBV6-2 or TRBV6-3 combines with J gene TRBJ1-2; no reliable D call. The germline V gene encodes CDR1 MNHEY and CDR2 SVGEGT. V was cut by 5 bases and J by 4 bases, with 11 bases left in between. This CDR3 comprises 13 residues. The CDR3 here is CASSKTATYGYTF. The CDR3 DNA sequence: TGTGCCAGCAGTAAGACGGCAACCTATGGCTACACCTTC.

The V call is TRBV7-9, the J call TRBJ1-2; TRBD1 agrees at 8 bases. The CDR3 totals 14 residues. The V segment lost 6 bases and the J segment 4 bases; nucleotides outside the gene matches: 7. The germline V gene has CDR1 SEHNR and CDR2 FQNEAQ (reference sequence). The CDR3 loop reads CASRSMDRVYGYTF. DNA for the CDR3: TGTGCCAGCAGATCCATGGACAGGGTCTATGGCTACACCTTC.

CDR3 DNA: TGTGCCAGCAGTCCCGGGACTAGCTCTCGGGAGACCCAGTACTTC. It codes for CASSPGTSSRETQYF. The chain couples TRBV12-3 or TRBV12-4 to TRBJ2-5, with 9 bases identical to TRBD2. V lost 5 bases to trimming and J lost 5 bases; unmatched junction nucleotides: 9. The CDR3 contains 15 residues.

This chain uses TRBV2 with TRBJ2-3, with 9 bases lining up with TRBD2. This CDR3 is 15 amino acids long. With 11 bases clipped from V and 1 base from J, the junction kept 10 bases outside the gene matches. Per the germline V gene, CDR1 is SNHLY and CDR2 is FYNNEI. The CDR3 DNA follows: TGTGCCGGACCTCAGCGGGGGGACCGCACAGATACGCAGTATTTT. Translated: CAGPQRGDRTDTQYF.

Only a few counts were recorded for this clonotype. The rearrangement uses TRBV7-9 and TRBJ2-7; maybe TRBD2 (6 bases). The CDR3 runs to 16 residues. Trimming took off 0 bases at V and 3 bases at J, with 15 bases between the two ends. CDR1 and CDR2 (germline): SEHNR, FQNEAQ (reference sequence). CDR3 nucleotide sequence: TGTGCCAGCAGCTTAGCAGTAGGAGGGCTCCACTACGAGCAGTACTTC. It is translated as CASSLAVGGLHYEQYF.

This chain uses TRBV20-1 with TRBJ2-6; 8 positions agree with TRBD1. Germline V CDR1 and CDR2: DFQATT, SNEGSKA (reference sequence). V was pared by 3 bases and J by 0 bases, with 7 bases of the junction left unmatched. The CDR3 has 17 residues. CDR3 amino acids: CSARGQEFTSGANVLTF. The CDR3 region has the DNA TGCAGTGCTAGGGGACAGGAATTTACCTCTGGGGCCAACGTCCTGACTTTC.